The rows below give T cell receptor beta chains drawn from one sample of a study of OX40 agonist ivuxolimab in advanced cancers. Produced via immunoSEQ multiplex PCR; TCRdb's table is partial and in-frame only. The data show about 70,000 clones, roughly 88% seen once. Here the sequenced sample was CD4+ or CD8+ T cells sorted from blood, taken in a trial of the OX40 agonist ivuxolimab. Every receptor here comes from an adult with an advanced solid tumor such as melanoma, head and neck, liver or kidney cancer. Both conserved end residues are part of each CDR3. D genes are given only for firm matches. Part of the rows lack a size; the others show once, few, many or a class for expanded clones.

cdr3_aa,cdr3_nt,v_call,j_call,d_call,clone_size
CASSSSRTSGTHEQYF,TGTGCCAGCAGCTCCTCCCGGACTAGCGGAACCCACGAGCAGTACTTC,TRBV5-4,TRBJ2-7,TRBD2,once
CASSRGQGNEKLFF,TGTGCCAGCAGCCGGGGACAGGGGAATGAAAAACTGTTTTTT,TRBV28,TRBJ1-4,TRBD1,-
CASSKEAGNTIYF,TGTGCCAGCAGTAAAGAGGCTGGAAACACCATATATTTT,TRBV6-4,TRBJ1-3,-,-
CASSESWTATREQFF,TGTGCCAGCAGTGAAAGTTGGACAGCCACGAGGGAGCAGTTCTTC,TRBV2,TRBJ2-1,-,-
CAISESTSGSYEQYF,TGTGCCATCAGTGAGTCTACTAGCGGGAGCTACGAGCAGTACTTC,TRBV10-3,TRBJ2-7,TRBD2,-
CASSYFSGTLEGYTF,TGTGCCAGCAGTTACTTCTCCGGGACCCTCGAGGGCTACACCTTC,TRBV2,TRBJ1-2,-,few
CASSSDTAGHEQYF,TGTGCCAGCTCGTCAGACACGGCGGGCCACGAGCAGTACTTC,TRBV18,TRBJ2-7,-,once
CASSRGTNQETQYF,TGCGCCAGCAGCCGCGGGACTAACCAAGAGACCCAGTACTTC,TRBV4-1,TRBJ2-5,TRBD2,-
CASRENTGELFF,TGTGCCAGCAGAGAAAACACCGGGGAGCTGTTTTTT,TRBV6-5,TRBJ2-2,-,-
CASSVQTGTVDGYTF,TGTGCCAGCAGCGTACAAACAGGGACGGTGGATGGCTACACCTTC,TRBV7-8,TRBJ1-2,-,-
CAWSPSYNEQFF,TGTGCCTGGAGCCCCTCCTACAATGAGCAGTTCTTC,TRBV30,TRBJ2-1,-,-
CASSEGLAGVTDTQYF,TGTGCCAGCAGTGAAGGGCTAGCGGGAGTCACAGATACGCAGTATTTT,TRBV6-1,TRBJ2-3,TRBD2,-
CASSEWGGGNEKLFF,TGTGCCAGCAGTGAGTGGGGCGGGGGGAATGAAAAACTGTTTTTT,TRBV25-1,TRBJ1-4,-,-
CASTGTGAWGYTF,TGTGCCAGCACCGGGACAGGCGCCTGGGGCTACACCTTC,TRBV27,TRBJ1-2,TRBD1,-
CASGPYNEQFF,TGTGCCAGTGGACCGTACAATGAGCAGTTCTTC,TRBV2,TRBJ2-1,-,-
CASSGLAGGETQYF,TGTGCCAGCAGTGGGCTAGCGGGCGGGGAGACCCAGTACTTC,TRBV2,TRBJ2-5,TRBD2,once
CASSTRQGRGLGYTF,TGTGCCAGTAGTACCCGACAGGGGAGAGGTCTTGGCTACACCTTC,TRBV19,TRBJ1-2,TRBD1,-
CAWSVSRGLTEAFF,TGTGCCTGGAGTGTAAGCAGGGGGCTGACTGAAGCTTTCTTT,TRBV30,TRBJ1-1,TRBD1,-
CASSPSLSNQPQHF,TGTGCCAGCAGCCCGTCCCTTAGCAATCAGCCCCAGCATTTT,TRBV9,TRBJ1-5,-,once
CAWSAGRNSPLHF,TGTGCCTGGAGTGCGGGGAGGAATTCACCCCTCCACTTT,TRBV30,TRBJ1-6,-,-
CASSLEGSIRNTEAFF,TGTGCCAGCAGCTTGGAAGGGAGCATAAGGAACACTGAAGCTTTCTTT,TRBV5-8,TRBJ1-1,-,-
CASSHPGLAGGGETQYF,TGCGCCAGCAGCCATCCCGGACTAGCGGGAGGCGGAGAGACCCAGTACTTC,TRBV4-1,TRBJ2-5,TRBD2,-
CASSARQGQNSPLHF,TGTGCCAGCAGCGCCCGACAGGGGCAGAATTCACCCCTCCACTTT,TRBV2,TRBJ1-6,TRBD1,-
CASSVGPGHQNTEAFF,TGTGCCAGCAGCGTAGGTCCGGGACACCAGAACACTGAAGCTTTCTTT,TRBV9,TRBJ1-1,-,-
CASSWGTSGQETQYF,TGTGCCAGCAGCTGGGGGACTAGCGGCCAAGAGACCCAGTACTTC,TRBV5-4,TRBJ2-5,TRBD2,-
CAISERAGGRRTEAFF,TGTGCCATCAGTGAGCGGGCAGGGGGCCGGAGGACTGAAGCTTTCTTT,TRBV10-3,TRBJ1-1,TRBD1,-
CASSLDSSQPQHF,TGTGCCAGCAGCTTAGATTCCAGTCAGCCCCAGCATTTT,TRBV7-9,TRBJ1-5,-,-
CASARGGPYEQYF,TGTGCCAGCGCGAGGGGAGGCCCCTACGAGCAGTACTTC,TRBV6-6,TRBJ2-7,-,-
CASSLGPVTGSYEQYF,TGTGCCAGCAGCTTAGGGCCGGTTACTGGATCTTACGAGCAGTACTTC,TRBV7-9,TRBJ2-7,-,-
CASTYSNEQFF,TGTGCCAGCACTTACAGCAATGAGCAGTTCTTC,TRBV7-2,TRBJ2-1,-,-
CASSPDRYTEAFF,TGTGCCAGCAGCCCTGACAGGTATACTGAAGCTTTCTTT,TRBV7-9,TRBJ1-1,-,-
CASSAGGQGGYEQYF,TGTGCCAGCAGCGCAGGGGGACAGGGAGGGTACGAGCAGTACTTC,TRBV9,TRBJ2-7,TRBD1,-
CASSPEGSFTDTQYF,TGTGCCAGCAGCCCCGAGGGCTCTTTCACAGATACGCAGTATTTT,TRBV9,TRBJ2-3,-,-
CASPPGRSNSEQYF,TGTGCCAGCCCCCCAGGCAGGAGTAATTCCGAGCAGTACTTC,TRBV2,TRBJ2-7,-,-
CSGTTGAETQYF,TGCAGCGGTACGACAGGGGCAGAGACCCAGTACTTC,TRBV29-1,TRBJ2-5,TRBD1,once
CASNPTPTQETQYF,TGTGCCAGCAACCCGACTCCAACCCAAGAGACCCAGTACTTC,TRBV2,TRBJ2-5,-,-
CAIRASGTEAFF,TGTGCCATCAGGGCTTCAGGGACTGAAGCTTTCTTT,TRBV6-5,TRBJ1-1,-,-
CASSRGQGYEQYF,TGTGCCAGCAGCCGGGGACAGGGCTACGAGCAGTACTTC,TRBV5-8,TRBJ2-7,TRBD1,once
CASSPIAGGRKETQYF,TGTGCCAGCAGCCCTATAGCGGGAGGGAGAAAGGAGACCCAGTACTTC,TRBV6-6,TRBJ2-5,TRBD2,-
CASSGDLANTIYF,TGTGCCAGCAGTGGGGACCTAGCAAACACCATATATTTT,TRBV2,TRBJ1-3,-,-
CASSLGWDFSYEQYF,TGCGCCAGCAGCTTGGGTTGGGACTTCTCCTACGAGCAGTACTTC,TRBV5-1,TRBJ2-7,-,-
CASSLDQNSPLHF,TGTGCCAGCAGCTTGGATCAGAATTCACCCCTCCACTTT,TRBV5-4,TRBJ1-6,-,-
CASSSPGTDYGYTF,TGTGCCAGCAGTTCCCCCGGGACAGACTATGGCTACACCTTC,TRBV6-5,TRBJ1-2,TRBD1,-
CASSPSGGNYNEQFF,TGTGCCAGCAGCCCGAGCGGGGGGAATTACAATGAGCAGTTCTTC,TRBV7-7,TRBJ2-1,TRBD2,-
CAISESLGETQYF,TGTGCCATCAGTGAGTCTTTGGGGGAGACCCAGTACTTC,TRBV10-3,TRBJ2-5,-,-
CASRNRGVSPLHF,TGTGCCAGCAGGAACAGGGGGGTTTCACCCCTCCACTTT,TRBV27,TRBJ1-6,TRBD1,-
CASRATSGGASDTQYF,TGTGCCAGCAGGGCCACTAGCGGGGGGGCCTCAGATACGCAGTATTTT,TRBV5-4,TRBJ2-3,TRBD2,-
CASSLDRNYEQYF,TGCGCCAGCAGCCTTGACAGAAACTACGAGCAGTACTTC,TRBV4-1,TRBJ2-7,-,-
CASSEAGTGTTDTQYF,TGTGCCAGCAGTGAAGCCGGGACAGGGACCACAGATACGCAGTATTTT,TRBV6-1,TRBJ2-3,TRBD1,-
CASSFRVGDTQYF,TGTGCCAGCAGCTTTAGGGTTGGGGATACGCAGTATTTT,TRBV7-9,TRBJ2-3,-,-
CASSLGSRGVGGYTF,TGTGCCAGCAGCTTAGGATCCAGGGGAGTGGGGGGCTACACCTTC,TRBV7-2,TRBJ1-2,-,-